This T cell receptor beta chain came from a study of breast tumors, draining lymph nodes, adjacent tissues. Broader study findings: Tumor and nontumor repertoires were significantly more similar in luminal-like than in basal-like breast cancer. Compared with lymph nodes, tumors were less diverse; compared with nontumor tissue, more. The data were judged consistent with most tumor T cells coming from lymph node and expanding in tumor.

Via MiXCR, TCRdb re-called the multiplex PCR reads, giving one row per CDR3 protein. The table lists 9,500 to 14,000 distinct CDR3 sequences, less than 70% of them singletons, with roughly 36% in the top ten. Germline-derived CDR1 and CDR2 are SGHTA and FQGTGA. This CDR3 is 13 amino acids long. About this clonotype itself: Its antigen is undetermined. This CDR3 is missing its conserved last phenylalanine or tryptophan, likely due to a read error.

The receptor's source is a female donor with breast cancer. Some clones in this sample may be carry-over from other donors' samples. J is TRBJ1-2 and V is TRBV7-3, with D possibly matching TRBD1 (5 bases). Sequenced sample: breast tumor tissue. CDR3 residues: CVSSFGTGEGYTS. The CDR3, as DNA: TGTGTCAGCAGCTTCGGGACGGGGGAAGGCTACACCTCC.